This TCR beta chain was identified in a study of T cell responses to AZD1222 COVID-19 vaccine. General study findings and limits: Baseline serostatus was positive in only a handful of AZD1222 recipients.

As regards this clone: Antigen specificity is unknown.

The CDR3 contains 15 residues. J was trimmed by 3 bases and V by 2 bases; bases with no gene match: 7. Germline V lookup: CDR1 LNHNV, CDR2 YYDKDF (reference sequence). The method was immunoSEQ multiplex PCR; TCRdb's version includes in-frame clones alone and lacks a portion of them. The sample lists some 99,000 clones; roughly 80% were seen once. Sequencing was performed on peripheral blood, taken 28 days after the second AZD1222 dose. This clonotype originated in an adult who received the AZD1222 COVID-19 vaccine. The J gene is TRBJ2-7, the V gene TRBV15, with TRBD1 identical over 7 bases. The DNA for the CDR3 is TGTGCCACCAGCAGAACACAGGGGTTTTTCTACGAGCAGTACTTC. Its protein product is CATSRTQGFFYEQYF. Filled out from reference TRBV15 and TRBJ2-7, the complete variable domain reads DAMVIQNPRYQVTQFGKPVTLSCSQTLNHNVMYWYQQKSSQAPKLLFHYYDKDFNNEADTPDNFQSRRPNTSFCFLDIRSPGLGDTAMYLCATSRTQGFFYEQYFGPGTRLTVT.